What follows are 13 T cell receptor beta chains derived from one specimen sequenced in a study of T cell responses to AZD1222 COVID-19 vaccine. The data were produced by immunoSEQ multiplex PCR, yet TCRdb's version contains in-frame clones alone and is incomplete. Among fewer than 200,000 clones listed, 75% to 90% were seen once. The input for sequencing was peripheral blood, taken 28 days after the second dose of the MenACWY control vaccine. These TCRs come from an adult who received the MenACWY meningococcal vaccine as a control.

This chain joins TRBV11-2 and TRBJ2-5, with D possibly being TRBD1 (5 bases). The germline V gene encodes CDR1 SGHAT and CDR2 FQNNGV. The V end was cut by 2 bases, the J end by 2 bases, with 9 bases between. This CDR3 spans 14 amino acids. As DNA, the CDR3 is TGTGCCAGCAGCTTATTCAGGGTTCAAGAGACCCAGTACTTC. This encodes CASSLFRVQETQYF.

The CDR3 loop is CASSPPGTKPQYF. The CDR3 DNA sequence: TGTGCCAGCAGCCCCCCCGGGACTAAGCCGCAGTATTTT. The chain joins TRBV7-2 to TRBJ2-3; 7 nucleotides line up with TRBD2. The length of the CDR3 is 13 residues. The trim removed 5 bases at V and 10 bases at J, leaving 9 bases unmatched. Germline values: CDR1 SGHTA, CDR2 FQGNSA.

The chain links TRBV28 to TRBJ2-3; the D is unclear. The CDR3 has 13 amino acids. The ends were cut back, 8 bases at V and 6 bases at J, with 15 bases in the middle. Germline CDR1 is MDHEN and CDR2 is SYDVKM. CDR3 coding DNA: TGTGCCAGCGGGCCATCCCAGGCGGATACGCAGTATTTT. It translates to CASGPSQADTQYF.

The rearrangement links TRBV24-1 to TRBJ2-1; TRBD2 might be the D (5 bases). V was clipped by 0 bases and J by 6 bases, with 11 bases between them. The CDR3 totals 15 residues. CDR1 is KGHDR, CDR2 SFDVKD, per germline. Here the CDR3 DNA reads TGTGCCACCAGTGATTTGAGTCGGGGAGCCAATGAGCAGTTCTTC. Its translation is CATSDLSRGANEQFF.

This rearrangement joins TRBV18 to TRBJ2-1; perhaps TRBD1 as D (5 bases). Germline CDR1 reads KGHSH; CDR2 reads LQKENI. The ends were cut back, 3 bases at V and 6 bases at J, with 12 bases in the middle. There are 14 residues in the CDR3. CDR3 sequence reads: CASSPGAGSNEQFF. CDR3 nucleotide sequence: TGTGCCAGCTCACCTGGGGCCGGGTCCAATGAGCAGTTCTTC.

The sample holds a few counts of this clone. The rearrangement uses TRBV20-1 and TRBJ1-6; D is possibly TRBD1 (6 bases). Trimming removed 3 bases at V and 9 bases at J, with 18 bases between. In germline, CDR1 is DFQATT, CDR2 SNEGSKA (reference sequence). CDR3 length: 15 residues. In nucleotides, the CDR3 is TGCAGTGCTAGTTTCTACCGGGACACTCCTTCACCCCTCCACTTT. Residues: CSASFYRDTPSPLHF.

In its sample, this clone was seen once. The chain is built from TRBV20-1 and TRBJ1-1, with D unclear. Trimming shortened V by 4 bases and J by 8 bases, and 11 bases separated the two germline ends. Germline V lookup: CDR1 DFQATT, CDR2 SNEGSKA (reference sequence). CDR3 size: 11 residues. CDR3 coding DNA: TGCAGTGCTACTAGGACGGTAGAAGCTTTCTTT. Translated, it gives CSATRTVEAFF.

The chain combines TRBV21-1 with TRBJ1-2; TRBD1, as called in the table, went unchecked against the DNA. TRBV21-1 is described as a pseudogene. The CDR3 totals 14 residues. DNA for the CDR3: TGTGCCAGGTGTGCAATTCAGGGTTCCTATGGCTACACCTTC. Translation gives CARCAIQGSYGYTF.

The chain has TRBV20-1 and TRBJ2-2; possible D gene TRBD2, 6 bases. V was clipped by 3 bases and J by 1 base, with 9 bases between them. CDR3 length equals 14 residues. Germline CDR1 DFQATT, CDR2 SNEGSKA (reference sequence). The CDR3 loop is CSASYSGNTGELFF. The CDR3 region has the DNA TGCAGTGCTAGTTATAGCGGGAACACCGGGGAGCTGTTTTTT.

CDR3 DNA sequence: TGTGCCAGCAGTAGAATGGGCAGCGACACTGAAGCTTTCTTT. As protein: CASSRMGSDTEAFF. This sequence joins TRBV28 and TRBJ1-1; D remains unclear. Trimming took off 5 bases at V and 3 bases at J, with 13 bases between the two ends. Germline CDR1 is MDHEN and CDR2 is SYDVKM. CDR3 size: 14 residues.

The rearrangement uses TRBV9 and TRBJ1-2, with 9 bases identical to TRBD1. The length of the CDR3 is 15 residues. The junction had 2 bases not matched to a gene; V was cut back by 0 bases and J by 2 bases. Germline V gene data show CDR1 as SGDLS and CDR2 as YYNGEE. The CDR3 region has the DNA TGTGCCAGCAGCGTAGAGGGGACAGGGAACTATGGCTACACCTTC. This translates into CASSVEGTGNYGYTF. Variable domain in full (rest from reference TRBV9 and TRBJ1-2): DSGVTQTPKHLITATGQRVTLRCSPRSGDLSVYWYQQSLDQGLQFLIQYYNGEERAKGNILERFSAQQFPDLHSELNLSSLELGDSALYFCASSVEGTGNYGYTFGSGTRLTVV.

The chain links TRBV7-9 to TRBJ1-5; D is possibly TRBD1 (5 bases). CDR1 and CDR2 from the germline V gene are SEHNR and FQNEAQ (reference sequence). The CDR3 loop spans 15 amino acids. V lost 8 bases and J 5 bases, leaving 19 bases between the germline ends. CDR3 nucleotides: TGTGCCAGCCCATATGAGCAGGGCTGTTATCAGCCCCAGCATTTT. Amino acids: CASPYEQGCYQPQHF.

The chain joins TRBV2 to TRBJ1-1; D is unresolved. V lost 4 bases, J lost 9 bases, and 15 bases lay in between. The CDR3 spans 13 residues. The V gene's germline CDR1 is SNHLY and CDR2 FYNNEI. CDR3 protein: CASSVREGQQAFF. CDR3 in DNA: TGTGCCAGCAGTGTACGGGAAGGCCAGCAAGCTTTCTTT.